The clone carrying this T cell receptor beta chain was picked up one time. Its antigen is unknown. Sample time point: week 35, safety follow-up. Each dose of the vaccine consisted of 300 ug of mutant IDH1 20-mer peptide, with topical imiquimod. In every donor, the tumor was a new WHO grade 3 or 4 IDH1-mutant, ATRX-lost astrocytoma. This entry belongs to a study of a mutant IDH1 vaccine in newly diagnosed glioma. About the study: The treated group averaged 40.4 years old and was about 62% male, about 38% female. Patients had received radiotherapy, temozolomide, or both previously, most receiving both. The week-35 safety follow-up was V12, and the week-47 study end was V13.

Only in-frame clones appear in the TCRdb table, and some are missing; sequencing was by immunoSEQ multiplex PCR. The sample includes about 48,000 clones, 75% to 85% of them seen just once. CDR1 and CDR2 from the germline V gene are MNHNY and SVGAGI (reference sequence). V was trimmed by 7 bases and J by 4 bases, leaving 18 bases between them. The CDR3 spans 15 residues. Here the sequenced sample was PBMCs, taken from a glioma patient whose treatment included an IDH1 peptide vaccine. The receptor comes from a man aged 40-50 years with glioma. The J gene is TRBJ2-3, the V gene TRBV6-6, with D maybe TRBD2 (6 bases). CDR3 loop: CASTPLGGYADTQYF. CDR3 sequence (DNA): TGTGCCAGCACCCCCTTAGGAGGGTACGCAGATACGCAGTATTTT.